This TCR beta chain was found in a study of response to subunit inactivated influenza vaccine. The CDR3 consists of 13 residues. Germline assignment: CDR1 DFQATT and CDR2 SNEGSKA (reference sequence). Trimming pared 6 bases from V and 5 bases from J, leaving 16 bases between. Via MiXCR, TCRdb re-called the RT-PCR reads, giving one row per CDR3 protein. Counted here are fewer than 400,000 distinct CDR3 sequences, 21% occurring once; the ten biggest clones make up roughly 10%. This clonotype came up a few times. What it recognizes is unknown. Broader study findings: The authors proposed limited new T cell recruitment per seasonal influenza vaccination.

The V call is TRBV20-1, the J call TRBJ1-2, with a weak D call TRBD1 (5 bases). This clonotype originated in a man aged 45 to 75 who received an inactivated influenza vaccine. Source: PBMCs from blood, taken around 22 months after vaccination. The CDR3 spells CSASGTPTYGYTF. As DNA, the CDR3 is TGCAGTGCCTCCGGGACCCCAACATATGGCTACACCTTC.